Sequencing of this T cell receptor (beta chain) was carried out in a study of blood T cell repertoires in COVID-19. Looking at the study overall: Samples representing acute and convalescent COVID-19 were sourced from the United States, Italy and Spain. From T cells, B-cell-depleted T cells, or PBMCs came the material, which was cDNA or gDNA.

In the original processing: Quantification of nucleated cells was approximated via reference gene primer amplification. Libraries were prepared by immunoSEQ multiplex PCR; TCRdb keeps only in-frame clonotypes and omits some of them. From that table come the V and J calls and clone size; the DNA was used to work out D and trimming. This sample has 430,000 or so clones, with around nine tenths found just once. The sequence came from a man between 18 and 29 years old with COVID-19, enrolled during active disease. The specimen was peripheral blood.

In DNA form, the CDR3 reads TGCGCCAGCAGCTTGGCCCCAGGGGGTAACACAGATACGCAGTATTTT. Its translation: CASSLAPGGNTDTQYF. This chain links TRBV5-1 with TRBJ2-3, with 7 bases lining up with TRBD1. The V and J ends lost 0 bases and 2 bases, in that order; junction bases with no gene match: 6. The CDR3 covers 16 residues. CDR1 and CDR2 from the germline V gene are SGHRS and YFSETQ.